This T cell receptor (beta chain) derives from a study of T cell repertoires in cytomegalovirus infection. The overall study: Matching HLA type and CMV infection were both indicated by public TCR beta signatures. Overall study findings and caveats: HLA-C-restricted, CMV-specific TCR beta clonotypes were dominant ex vivo.

On this clonotype: Antigen: not known.

TCRdb redid the calling of the reads with MiXCR, one entry per CDR3 protein. The sample contains about 200,000 distinct CDR3 sequences, 8% to 10% of which appear only once. V dropped 3 bases and J dropped 1 base, with 4 bases sitting between them. This CDR3 spans 12 amino acids. Germline CDR1 DFQATT, CDR2 SNEGSKA (reference sequence). The chain has TRBV20-1 and TRBJ2-1, with no clear D. This clonotype originated in a human donor in good health (CMV status not recorded). Some clones in this sample may be carry-over from other donors' samples. Material for sequencing was PBMCs. For the CDR3, the DNA is TGCAGTGCTAGTTTGTCCTACAATGAGCAGTTCTTC. Translating it yields CSASLSYNEQFF.